The T cell receptor beta chain under discussion was sequenced for a study of OX40 agonist ivuxolimab in advanced cancers. The overall study: In this cohort, patients received ivuxolimab, an agonistic anti-OX40 (CD134) antibody. The dose-escalation group included hepatocellular carcinoma, melanoma, renal cell carcinoma and head and neck cancer. Partial responses occurred in three patients (one hepatocellular carcinoma, two cutaneous melanoma).

About this clone itself: At one end the junction does not follow the germline gene, possibly because of a read error.

This CDR3 spans 14 amino acids. The germline V gene encodes CDR1 MDHEN and CDR2 SYDVKM. The repertoire was sequenced with immunoSEQ multiplex PCR; TCRdb's copy has only in-frame clones and lacks some. Of tens of thousands of clones listed, less than 90% were seen once; the top ten hold about 0.65%. The chain recombines TRBV28 with TRBJ1-2; TRBD1 aligns across 10 bases. Sample: CD4+ or CD8+ T cells sorted from blood, taken in a trial of the OX40 agonist ivuxolimab. This receptor was taken from an adult with an advanced solid tumor such as melanoma, head and neck, liver or kidney cancer. The CDR3 DNA reads TGTGCCAGCAGTGAATCCGGGACAGGGGACGTTGATGGCTTC. The encoded protein is CASSESGTGDVDGF.